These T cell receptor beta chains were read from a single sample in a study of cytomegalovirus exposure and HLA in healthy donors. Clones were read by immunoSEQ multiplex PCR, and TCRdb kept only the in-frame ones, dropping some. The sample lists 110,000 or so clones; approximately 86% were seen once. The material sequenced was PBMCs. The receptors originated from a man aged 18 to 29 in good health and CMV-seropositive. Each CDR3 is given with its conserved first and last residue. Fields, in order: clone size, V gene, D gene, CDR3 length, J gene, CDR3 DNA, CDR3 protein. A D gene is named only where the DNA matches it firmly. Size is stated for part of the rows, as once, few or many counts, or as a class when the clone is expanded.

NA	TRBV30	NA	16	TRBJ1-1	TGTGCCTGGAGTGGCGGCCTCTCAGGGGTGAACACTGAAGCTTTCTTT	CAWSGGLSGVNTEAFF
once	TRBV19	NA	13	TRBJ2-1	TGTGCCAGTAGTATCGGGTCCTACAATGAGCAGTTCTTC	CASSIGSYNEQFF
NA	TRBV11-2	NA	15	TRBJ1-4	TGTGCCAGCAGCTTAGGGGGGGAGACTTATGAAAAACTGTTTTTT	CASSLGGETYEKLFF
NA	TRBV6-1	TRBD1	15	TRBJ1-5	TGTGCCAGCAGTGTATGGACAGGGGAAAACCAGCCCCAGCATTTT	CASSVWTGENQPQHF
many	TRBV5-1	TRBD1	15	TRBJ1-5	TGCGCCAGCAGCTTGGACGGACAGGGGAATCAGCCCCAGCATTTT	CASSLDGQGNQPQHF
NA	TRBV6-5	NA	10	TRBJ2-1	TGTGAAGCTGGGGGGGCTGAGCAGTTCTTC	CEAGGAEQFF
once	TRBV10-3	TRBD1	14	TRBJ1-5	TGTGCCATCGGGGGACAGGGGCTTGATCAGCCCCAGCATTTT	CAIGGQGLDQPQHF
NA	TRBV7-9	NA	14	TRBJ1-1	TGTGCCAGCAGCCGAGGGTCGTCGGGCACTGAAGCTTTCTTT	CASSRGSSGTEAFF
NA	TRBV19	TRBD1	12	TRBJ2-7	TGTGCCAGTAGTGGGACAGCTTACGAGCAGTACTTC	CASSGTAYEQYF
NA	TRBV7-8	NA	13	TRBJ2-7	TGTGCCAGCAGCCCGCGGGCCTCCTACGAGCAGTACTTC	CASSPRASYEQYF
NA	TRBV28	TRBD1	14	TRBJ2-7	TGTGCCAGCAGTTCCGGACAGGGTTTTTTCGAGCAGTACTTC	CASSSGQGFFEQYF
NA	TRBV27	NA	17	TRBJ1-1	TGTGCCAGCCGGCTTCTCTCTCTCAGGGTCAGGGAAACTGAAGCTTTCTTT	CASRLLSLRVRETEAFF
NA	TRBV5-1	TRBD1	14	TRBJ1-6	TGCGCCAGCAGCATACAGGGGATTGATTCACCCCTCCACTTT	CASSIQGIDSPLHF
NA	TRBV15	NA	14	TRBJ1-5	TGTGCCACCAGCGCGCTGAGAGGGGGACAGCCCCAGCATTTT	CATSALRGGQPQHF
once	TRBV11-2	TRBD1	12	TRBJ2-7	TGTGCCAGCAGCCCCACAGGGGACGAGCAGTACTTC	CASSPTGDEQYF
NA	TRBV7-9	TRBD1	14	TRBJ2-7	TGTGCCAGCAGCTCTAGCCCACAGGGGCGCGAGCAGTACTTC	CASSSSPQGREQYF
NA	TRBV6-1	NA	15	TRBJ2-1	TGTGCCAGCAGTGAGCCAGGGGACCGCGGCAATGAGCAGTTCTTC	CASSEPGDRGNEQFF
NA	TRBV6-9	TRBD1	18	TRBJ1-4	TGTGCCAGCAGTTCGCCGCCGACAGGGCTGAGGGCTAATGAAAAACTGTTTTTT	CASSSPPTGLRANEKLFF
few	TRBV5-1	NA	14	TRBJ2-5	TGCGCCAGCAGCCACATTCTAGGAGATGAGACCCAGTACTTC	CASSHILGDETQYF
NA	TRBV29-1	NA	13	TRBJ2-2	TGCAGCTCGGGGGGCGGGAACACCGGGGAGCTGTTTTTT	CSSGGGNTGELFF
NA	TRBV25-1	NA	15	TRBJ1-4	TGTGCCAGCAGTCCATGGGCAGGGCCTAATGAAAAACTGTTTTTT	CASSPWAGPNEKLFF
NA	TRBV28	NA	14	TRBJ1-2	TGTGCCAGCAGTCCACCCGGAGCTAACTATGGCTACACCTTC	CASSPPGANYGYTF
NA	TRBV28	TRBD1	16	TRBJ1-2	TGTGCCAGCAGGCCTCGATGGGACAGGCAAGGCTATGGCTACACCTTC	CASRPRWDRQGYGYTF
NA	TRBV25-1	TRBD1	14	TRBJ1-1	TGTGCCAGCAGTGGAGACAGGGGGAACACTGAAGCTTTCTTT	CASSGDRGNTEAFF
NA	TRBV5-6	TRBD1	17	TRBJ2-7	TGTGCCAGCAGCAGTCCCATCCCCGGGACAGGGGAAGCCGAGCAGTACTTC	CASSSPIPGTGEAEQYF
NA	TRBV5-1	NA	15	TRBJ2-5	TGCGCCAGCAGCTTGGCAGGGTCCCCCGAAGAGACCCAGTACTTC	CASSLAGSPEETQYF
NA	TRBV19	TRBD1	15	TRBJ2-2	TGTGCCAGTAAATCCGGGACAGAAGTATCCGGGGAGCTGTTTTTT	CASKSGTEVSGELFF
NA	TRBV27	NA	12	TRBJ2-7	TGTGCCAGCAGCCAGACACCGGAGGGGCAGTACTTC	CASSQTPEGQYF
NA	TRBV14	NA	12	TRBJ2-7	TGTGCCAGCAGCCCGGGGATCTACGAGCAGTACTTC	CASSPGIYEQYF
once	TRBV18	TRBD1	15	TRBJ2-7	TGTGCCAGCTCACCACTGGGACAGGGGGCAGACGAGCAGTACTTC	CASSPLGQGADEQYF
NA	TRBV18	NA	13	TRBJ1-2	TGTGCCAGCTCACCCCAGGGTGGCTATGGCTACACCTTC	CASSPQGGYGYTF
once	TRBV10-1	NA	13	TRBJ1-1	TGCGCCAGCAGTGAAGGACAGTCCTATTTTACTTTCTTT	CASSEGQSYFTFF
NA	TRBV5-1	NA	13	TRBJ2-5	TGCGCCAGCAGCTTGGCGTCTCAAGAGACCCAGTACTTC	CASSLASQETQYF
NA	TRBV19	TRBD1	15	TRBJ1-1	TGTGCCAGTAGTCACGACAGGGAAGGGGCGGCTGAAGCTTTCTTT	CASSHDREGAAEAFF
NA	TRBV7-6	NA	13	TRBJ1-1	TGTGCCAGCAGCTATGGGATAGGGGCTGAAGCTTTCTTT	CASSYGIGAEAFF
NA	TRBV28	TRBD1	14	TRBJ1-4	TGTGCCAGCAGCCCGGGACAGGGGTCCGAAAAACTGTTTTTT	CASSPGQGSEKLFF
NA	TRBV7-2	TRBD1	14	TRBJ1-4	TGTGCCAGCAGCTTAAGACAGGGCGATGAAAAACTGTTTTTT	CASSLRQGDEKLFF
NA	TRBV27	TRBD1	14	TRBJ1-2	TGTGCCAGCAGTCTTAAGTGGACAGGTTATGGCTACACCTTC	CASSLKWTGYGYTF
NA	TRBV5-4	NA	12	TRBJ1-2	TGTGCCAGCAGCTCCCCGGGCTATGGCTACACCTTC	CASSSPGYGYTF
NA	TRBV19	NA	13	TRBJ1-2	TGTGCCAGTATGAGCCCTTTAAACTATGGCTACACCTTC	CASMSPLNYGYTF
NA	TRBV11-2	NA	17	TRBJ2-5	TGTGCCAGCAGCTCCCAAGTTAGGACAGCGGGGATAGAGACCCAGTACTTC	CASSSQVRTAGIETQYF
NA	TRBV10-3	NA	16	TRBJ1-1	TGTGCCATCAGTGAAGTGATTGGGGGCGGGAACACTGAAGCTTTCTTT	CAISEVIGGGNTEAFF